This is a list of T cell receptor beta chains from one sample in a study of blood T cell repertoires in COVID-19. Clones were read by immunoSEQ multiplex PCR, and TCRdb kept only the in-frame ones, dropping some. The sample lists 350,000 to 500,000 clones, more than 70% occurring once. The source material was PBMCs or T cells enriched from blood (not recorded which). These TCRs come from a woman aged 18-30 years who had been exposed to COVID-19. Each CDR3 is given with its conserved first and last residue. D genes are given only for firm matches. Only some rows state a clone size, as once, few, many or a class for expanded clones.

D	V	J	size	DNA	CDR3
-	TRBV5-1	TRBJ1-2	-	TGCGCCAGCAGCCTGACATCTAACTATGGCTACACCTTC	CASSLTSNYGYTF
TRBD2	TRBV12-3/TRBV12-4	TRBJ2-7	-	TGTGCCAGCAGAGCGGGGATCTACGAGCAGTACTTC	CASRAGIYEQYF
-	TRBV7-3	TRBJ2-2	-	TGTGCCAGCAGCTTACGGCGGGCGGACACCGGGGAGCTGTTTTTT	CASSLRRADTGELFF
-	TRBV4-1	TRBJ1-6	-	TGCGCCAGCAGTGGGGTCGCGGGGCTTGATTCACCCCTCCACTTT	CASSGVAGLDSPLHF
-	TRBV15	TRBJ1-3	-	TGTGCCACCAGCGGGTTCGGGACACAAAAAGGAAACACCATATATTTT	CATSGFGTQKGNTIYF
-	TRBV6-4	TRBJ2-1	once	TGTGCCAGCAGTGTCGAGTACCCTTACAATGAGCAGTTCTTC	CASSVEYPYNEQFF
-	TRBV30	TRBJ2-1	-	TGTGCCGGGGGTCACAGCACCTACAATGAGCAGTTCTTC	CAGGHSTYNEQFF
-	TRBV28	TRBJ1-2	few	TGTGCCAGCAGTTTAAATGTTGGGACACCCTACTATGGCTACACCTTC	CASSLNVGTPYYGYTF
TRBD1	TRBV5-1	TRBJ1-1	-	TGCGCCAGCAGCTTGGCCCCCGGGGACAGGACGGTGTCCTTTAACACTGAAGCTTTCTTT	CASSLAPGDRTVSFNTEAFF
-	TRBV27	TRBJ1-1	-	TGTGCCAGCAGCCCGGTCTTCGGCACTGAAGCTTTCTTT	CASSPVFGTEAFF
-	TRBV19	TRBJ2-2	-	TGTGCCAGTAGTCCCCAAACATGGAACACCGGGGAGCTGTTTTTT	CASSPQTWNTGELFF
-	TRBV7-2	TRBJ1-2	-	TGTGCCAGCAGCTTAGGGGCAGGGAAGAACTATGGCTACACCTTC	CASSLGAGKNYGYTF
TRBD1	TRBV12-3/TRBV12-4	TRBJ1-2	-	TGTGCCAGCAGTTTTCAGGGGGCGGAAGGCTACACCTTC	CASSFQGAEGYTF
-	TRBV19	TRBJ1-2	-	TGTGCCAGTAGCTCGACAGACACTAACTATGGCTACACCTTC	CASSSTDTNYGYTF
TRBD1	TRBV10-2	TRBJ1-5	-	TGCGCCAGCAAGGACAGGGGGAGCAATCAGCCCCAGCATTTT	CASKDRGSNQPQHF
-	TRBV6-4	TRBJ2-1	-	TGTGCCAGCAGCTTTACAGGGAGCTCCTACAATGAGCAGTTCTTC	CASSFTGSSYNEQFF
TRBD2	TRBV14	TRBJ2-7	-	TGTGCCAGCAGCCAAGCGGGGGGTGAGCAGTACTTC	CASSQAGGEQYF
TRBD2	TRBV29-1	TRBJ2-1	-	TGCAGCGCCGGGGGGACGCTTTACAATGAGCAGTTCTTC	CSAGGTLYNEQFF
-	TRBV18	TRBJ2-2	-	TGTGCCAGCTCACTACATAACACCGGGGAGCTGTTTTTT	CASSLHNTGELFF
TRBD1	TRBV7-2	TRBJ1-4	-	TGTGCCAGCAGCTTAGGACAGGGGGTTTATGAAAAACTGTTTTTT	CASSLGQGVYEKLFF
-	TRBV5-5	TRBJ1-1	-	TGTGCCAGCAGCTTGGGGGGCGGCACTGAAGCTTTCTTT	CASSLGGGTEAFF
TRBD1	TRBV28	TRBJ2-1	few	TGTGCCAGCAGCCCCCCGGGGGACAGGTACAATGAGCAGTTCTTC	CASSPPGDRYNEQFF
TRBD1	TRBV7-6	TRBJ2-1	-	TGTGCCAGCAGCTTACTCCCGCCGCGGACAGGGGTGGATGAGCAGTTCTTC	CASSLLPPRTGVDEQFF
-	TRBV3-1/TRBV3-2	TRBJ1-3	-	TGTGCCAGCAGCCAAGATGGGGGGGGAAACACCATATATTTT	CASSQDGGGNTIYF
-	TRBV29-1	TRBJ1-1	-	TGCAGCGTTGAGCTGGCGGGTAACACTGAAGCTTTCTTT	CSVELAGNTEAFF
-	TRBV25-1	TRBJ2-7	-	TGTGCCAGCAGTGCCTTGGGTACAGATCACTACGAGCAGTACTTC	CASSALGTDHYEQYF
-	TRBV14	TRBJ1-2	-	TGTGCCAGCAGCCAAGCCCCGGGACAAGGTTATAACTATGGCTACACCTTC	CASSQAPGQGYNYGYTF
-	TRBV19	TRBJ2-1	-	TGTGCCAGTAGCCCTGACGGGCTGGGAGTCAATGAGCAGTTCTTC	CASSPDGLGVNEQFF
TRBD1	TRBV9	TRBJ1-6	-	TGTGCCAGCAGCCCAAATAGACAGGGGGATTCACCCCTCCACTTT	CASSPNRQGDSPLHF
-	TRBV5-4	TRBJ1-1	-	TGTGCCAGCAGCTTGGAAGGGGGTGAAGCTTTCTTT	CASSLEGGEAFF
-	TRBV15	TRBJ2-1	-	TGTGCCACCAGCAGCGCCAGTAGGCGGTCGAGCCTATCCAATGAGCAGTTCTTC	CATSSASRRSSLSNEQFF
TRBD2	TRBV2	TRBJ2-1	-	TGTGCCAGCAGTGAATTCGGCAGCGGGAACTGGGACAATGAGCAGTTCTTC	CASSEFGSGNWDNEQFF
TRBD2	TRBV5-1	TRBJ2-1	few	TGCGCCAGCAGCCCCGGGACTAACCTTGGCAATGAGCAGTTCTTC	CASSPGTNLGNEQFF
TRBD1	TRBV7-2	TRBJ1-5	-	TGTGCCAGCAGCCGGCAACAGGGGAGCAATCAGCCCCAGCATTTT	CASSRQQGSNQPQHF
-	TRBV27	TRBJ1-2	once	TGTGCCAGCAGTTTTCTTGGGGAGGAGCTAGCTAACTATGGCTACACCTTC	CASSFLGEELANYGYTF
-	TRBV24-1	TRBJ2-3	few	TGTGCCACCAGTGATTCAACCCTGGGGCCTCTGGATACGCAGTATTTT	CATSDSTLGPLDTQYF
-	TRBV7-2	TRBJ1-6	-	TGTGCCAGCAGACAGGGCGCGTACAATTCACCCCTCCACTTT	CASRQGAYNSPLHF
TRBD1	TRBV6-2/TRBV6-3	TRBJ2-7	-	TGTGCCAGCAGTGACAGGGGGTCCCTCTCCTACGAGCAGTACTTC	CASSDRGSLSYEQYF
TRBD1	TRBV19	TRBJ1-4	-	TGTGCCAGTAGTGGGGACAGGGTCCGAGAAAAACTGTTTTTT	CASSGDRVREKLFF
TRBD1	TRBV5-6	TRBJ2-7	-	TGTGCCAGCAGCTTGAGGGACAGGGGGTGGGATCTAACCTACGAGCAGTACTTC	CASSLRDRGWDLTYEQYF
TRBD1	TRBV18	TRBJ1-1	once	TGTGCCAGCTCACCCATTAGGACAGGGCTGAACACTGAAGCTTTCTTT	CASSPIRTGLNTEAFF
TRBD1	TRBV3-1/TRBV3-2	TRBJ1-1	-	TGTGCCAGCAGCCACACGACAGGGGGCACTGAAGCTTTCTTT	CASSHTTGGTEAFF
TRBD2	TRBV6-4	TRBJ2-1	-	TGTGCCAGCAGTCAACTAGCGGGAGAGTCGAATGAGCAGTTCTTC	CASSQLAGESNEQFF
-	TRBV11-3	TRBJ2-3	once	TGTGCCAGCAGCTTTGGGCAAACTAGCACAGATACGCAGTATTTT	CASSFGQTSTDTQYF
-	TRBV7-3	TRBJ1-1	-	TGTGCCAGCAGCTTAGAGACGGTGGGGCGTATCAACACTGAAGCTTTCTTT	CASSLETVGRINTEAFF
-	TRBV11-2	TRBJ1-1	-	TGTGCCAGCAGCTCGCAGGCGATTGAAGCTTTCTTT	CASSSQAIEAFF
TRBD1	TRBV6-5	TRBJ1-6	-	TGTGCCAGCAGCCCGGGACAGAGCCTCATGGCCCTCCACTTT	CASSPGQSLMALHF
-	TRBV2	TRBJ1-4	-	TGTGCCAGCATAAGACAGGACTTACGTAATGAAAAACTGTTTTTT	CASIRQDLRNEKLFF
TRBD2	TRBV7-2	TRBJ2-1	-	TGTGCCAGCAGCTCGGGACTAGCGGGTGCGAATGAGCAGTTCTTC	CASSSGLAGANEQFF
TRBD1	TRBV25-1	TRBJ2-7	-	TGTGCCAGCAGTGAGTCCGGGACAGGTCTCTACGAGCAGTACTTC	CASSESGTGLYEQYF
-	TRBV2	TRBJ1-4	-	TGTGCCAGCGGGCAACAAGGTCTCGACAATGAAAAACTGTTTTTT	CASGQQGLDNEKLFF
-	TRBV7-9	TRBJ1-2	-	TGTGCCAGCAGCACGGGGAGAGTAGACTTCTATGGCTACACCTTC	CASSTGRVDFYGYTF
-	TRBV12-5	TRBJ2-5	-	TGTGCTAGTGGTTTGGCAGGGGTGGGGGAGACCCAGTACTTC	CASGLAGVGETQYF